A selection of T cell receptor beta chains follows, all from one sample in a study of blood T cell repertoires in COVID-19. The repertoire was sequenced with immunoSEQ multiplex PCR; TCRdb's copy has only in-frame clones and lacks some. The sample comprises some 160,000 clones, 89% of which are singletons, and 2.5% to 3% rests with the top ten. Sample: peripheral blood. These receptors all come from a man between 60 and 70 years old with acute or convalescent COVID-19. CDR3s include the opening cysteine and the closing phenylalanine or tryptophan. The D gene is left open where the match is weak. For some rows the clone size is stated as once, few or many, or as a class when expanded; others skip it.

v_call	clone_size	j_call	d_call	cdr3_aa	cdr3_nt
TRBV7-2	-	TRBJ1-2	TRBD1	CASSMDRGSYTF	TGTGCCAGCAGCATGGACAGGGGAAGCTACACCTTC
TRBV6-4	-	TRBJ1-1	-	CASGLCRMAFF	TGTGCCAGCGGCCTTTGCAGGATGGCTTTCTTT
TRBV5-8	-	TRBJ2-5	TRBD1	CASRGTGPWETQYF	TGTGCCAGCAGGGGGACAGGGCCTTGGGAGACCCAGTACTTC
TRBV7-9	-	TRBJ2-7	TRBD2	CASSSDGLGPDYEQYF	TGTGCCAGCAGCTCAGACGGACTAGGTCCCGACTACGAGCAGTACTTC
TRBV6-2/TRBV6-3	-	TRBJ2-4	-	CASSYVRGYGKNIQYF	TGTGCCAGCAGTTACGTTCGCGGGTACGGCAAAAACATTCAGTACTTC
TRBV2	-	TRBJ1-4	-	CASSRGDSTNEKLFF	TGTGCCAGCAGCCGGGGGGATTCAACTAATGAAAAACTGTTTTTT
TRBV19	-	TRBJ1-2	TRBD1	CASSPTDWTGRGYTF	TGTGCCAGTAGTCCAACCGACTGGACAGGGCGAGGCTACACCTTC
TRBV2	-	TRBJ1-1	-	CASSRGAVTEAFF	TGTGCCAGCTCACGAGGAGCGGTCACTGAAGCTTTCTTT
TRBV4-3	once	TRBJ2-5	TRBD2	CASSQDRLAEETQYF	TGCGCCAGCAGCCAAGATCGACTAGCGGAAGAGACCCAGTACTTC
TRBV11-2	-	TRBJ2-1	TRBD2	CASSVTSGGYNEQFF	TGTGCCAGCAGCGTCACTAGCGGGGGTTACAATGAGCAGTTCTTC
TRBV7-9	-	TRBJ1-1	-	CASSLGLTEAFF	TGTGCCAGCAGCTTAGGGCTTACTGAAGCTTTCTTT
TRBV18	-	TRBJ2-6	-	CASSPPGQGMSGSTGANVLTF	TGTGCCAGCTCACCACCGGGGCAGGGTATGTCGGGTTCCACTGGGGCCAACGTCCTGACTTTC
TRBV4-1	once	TRBJ2-3	-	CASSQWNGGDTQYF	TGCGCCAGCAGCCAATGGAACGGGGGAGATACGCAGTATTTT
TRBV7-2	-	TRBJ2-7	-	CASSPRSGGPFAQYF	TGTGCCAGCAGCCCCAGGTCGGGGGGCCCCTTCGCGCAGTACTTC
TRBV14	-	TRBJ1-4	-	CASSQGGRRGPTNEKLFF	TGTGCCAGCAGCCAGGGCGGGAGACGGGGGCCAACTAATGAAAAACTGTTTTTT
TRBV7-9	-	TRBJ1-6	TRBD1	CASSPLRDRDSPLHF	TGTGCCAGCAGCCCCCTCCGGGACAGGGATTCACCCCTCCACTTT
TRBV5-5	-	TRBJ1-2	-	CASSFRTEIPNYGYTF	TGTGCCAGCAGCTTCAGGACAGAGATCCCGAACTATGGCTACACCTTC
TRBV9	-	TRBJ2-5	TRBD1	CASSVRPGQGAQETQYF	TGTGCCAGCAGCGTACGACCGGGACAGGGGGCCCAAGAGACCCAGTACTTC
TRBV19	-	TRBJ1-2	TRBD1	CASSARDRKFYGYTF	TGTGCCAGTAGTGCCAGGGACAGAAAGTTTTATGGCTACACCTTC
TRBV11-1	-	TRBJ2-1	-	CASSLASGGNEQFF	TGTGCCAGCAGCTTAGCCAGCGGAGGTAATGAGCAGTTCTTC
TRBV5-1	-	TRBJ2-1	-	CASSLEGGSYNEQFF	TGCGCCAGCAGCTTGGAAGGGGGTTCCTACAATGAGCAGTTCTTC
TRBV3-1/TRBV3-2	few	TRBJ1-2	TRBD1	CASSLTGAIGYTF	TGTGCCAGCAGCCTTACAGGGGCCATAGGCTACACCTTC
TRBV19	once	TRBJ1-6	-	CASTIDLRNSPLHF	TGTGCCAGTACTATAGACTTGCGTAATTCACCCCTCCACTTT
TRBV30	-	TRBJ1-1	-	CAWSVNRIGEAFF	TGTGCCTGGAGTGTAAACAGGATCGGTGAAGCTTTCTTT
TRBV5-1	once	TRBJ2-1	TRBD1	CASSLEGAGNNEQFF	TGCGCCAGCAGCTTGGAGGGGGCAGGGAACAATGAGCAGTTCTTC
TRBV7-3	-	TRBJ1-5	TRBD1	CASSLMSARGVDRTYSNQPQHF	TGTGCCAGCAGCTTAATGTCGGCGCGTGGAGTGGACAGGACCTATAGCAATCAGCCCCAGCATTTT
TRBV14	-	TRBJ1-6	-	CASRMVGRENSPLHF	TGTGCCAGCAGAATGGTGGGCAGGGAAAATTCACCCCTCCACTTT
TRBV7-2	-	TRBJ1-6	-	CASSTLWGVSPLHF	TGTGCCAGCAGCACCTTGTGGGGGGTTTCACCCCTCCACTTT
TRBV25-1	-	TRBJ1-2	-	CASSGGGGYTF	TGTGCCAGCAGTGGGGGAGGTGGCTACACCTTC
TRBV7-8	-	TRBJ2-7	-	CASSGGIRGYEQYF	TGTGCCAGCAGCGGGGGGATTAGGGGTTACGAGCAGTACTTC
TRBV4-3	-	TRBJ2-1	TRBD2	CASSQDRNSGAEDEQFF	TGCGCCAGCAGCCAAGATCGAAATAGCGGGGCGGAGGATGAGCAGTTCTTC
TRBV13	-	TRBJ1-3	TRBD1	CASSSARDRGFGNTIYF	TGTGCCAGCAGCTCAGCTAGGGACAGGGGCTTTGGAAACACCATATATTTT
TRBV19	once	TRBJ1-2	-	CASHHRGDTVYGYTF	TGTGCCAGCCATCACCGGGGGGACACCGTCTATGGCTACACCTTC
TRBV5-6	-	TRBJ2-5	TRBD1	CASSSGQGSGQETQYF	TGTGCCAGCAGCTCAGGACAGGGTTCAGGGCAAGAGACCCAGTACTTC
TRBV6-2/TRBV6-3	-	TRBJ1-5	-	CASSYSRRFDHSNQPQHF	TGTGCCAGCAGTTACTCGCGCAGGTTTGACCATAGCAATCAGCCCCAGCATTTT
TRBV14	-	TRBJ2-2	-	CASSQEEARLAGELFF	TGTGCCAGCAGCCAAGAAGAGGCCCGACTGGCCGGGGAGCTGTTTTTT
TRBV10-2	-	TRBJ2-1	-	CASSELGPVSEQFF	TGCGCCAGCAGTGAGTTGGGCCCCGTCAGTGAGCAGTTCTTC
TRBV24-1	-	TRBJ1-2	TRBD1	CATSEQDRDGGYTF	TGTGCCACCAGTGAGCAAGACAGGGACGGAGGCTACACCTTC
TRBV19	-	TRBJ1-2	-	CASTSGWGRYGYTF	TGTGCCAGTACCTCTGGTTGGGGGCGGTATGGCTACACCTTC
TRBV5-1	-	TRBJ1-1	TRBD1	CASSTGQGMNTEAFF	TGCGCCAGCAGCACGGGACAGGGAATGAACACTGAAGCTTTCTTT
TRBV6-5	once	TRBJ1-1	-	CASSYGGFGTEAFF	TGTGCCAGCAGTTACGGGGGGTTTGGCACTGAAGCTTTCTTT
TRBV3-1/TRBV3-2	-	TRBJ1-3	-	CASSRMTVSGNTIYF	TGTGCCAGCAGCCGTATGACAGTCTCTGGAAACACCATATATTTT
TRBV29-1	-	TRBJ2-2	TRBD1	CSAGQGAGELFF	TGCAGCGCCGGACAGGGGGCCGGGGAGCTGTTTTTT